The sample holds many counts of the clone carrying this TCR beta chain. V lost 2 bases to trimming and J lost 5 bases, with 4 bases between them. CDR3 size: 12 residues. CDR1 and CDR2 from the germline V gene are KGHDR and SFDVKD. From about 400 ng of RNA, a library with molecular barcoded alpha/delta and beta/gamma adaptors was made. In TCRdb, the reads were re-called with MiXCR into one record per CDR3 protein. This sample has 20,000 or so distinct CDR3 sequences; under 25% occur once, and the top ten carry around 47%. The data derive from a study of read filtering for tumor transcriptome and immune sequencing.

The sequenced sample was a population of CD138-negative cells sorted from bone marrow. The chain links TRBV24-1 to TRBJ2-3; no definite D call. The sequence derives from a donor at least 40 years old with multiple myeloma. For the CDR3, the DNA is TGTGCCACCAGTGATTCTGGAGATACGCAGTATTTT. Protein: CATSDSGDTQYF.